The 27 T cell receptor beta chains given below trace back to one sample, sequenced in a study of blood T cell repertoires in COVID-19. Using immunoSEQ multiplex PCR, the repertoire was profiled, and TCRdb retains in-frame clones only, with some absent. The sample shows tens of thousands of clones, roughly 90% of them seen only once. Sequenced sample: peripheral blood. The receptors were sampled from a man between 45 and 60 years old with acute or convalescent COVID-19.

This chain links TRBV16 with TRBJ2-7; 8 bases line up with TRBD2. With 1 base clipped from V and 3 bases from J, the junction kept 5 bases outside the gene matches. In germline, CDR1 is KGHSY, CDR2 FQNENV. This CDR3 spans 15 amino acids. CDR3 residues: CASSQLSGSRYEQYF. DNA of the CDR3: TGTGCCAGCAGCCAATTGAGCGGGAGCCGCTACGAGCAGTACTTC.

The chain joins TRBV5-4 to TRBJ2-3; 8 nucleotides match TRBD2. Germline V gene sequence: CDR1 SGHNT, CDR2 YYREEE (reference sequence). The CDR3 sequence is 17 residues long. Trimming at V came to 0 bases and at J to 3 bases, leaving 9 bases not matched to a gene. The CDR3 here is CASSLAGAGGGTDTQYF. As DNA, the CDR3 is TGTGCCAGCAGCTTGGCCGGTGCGGGAGGCGGAACAGATACGCAGTATTTT.

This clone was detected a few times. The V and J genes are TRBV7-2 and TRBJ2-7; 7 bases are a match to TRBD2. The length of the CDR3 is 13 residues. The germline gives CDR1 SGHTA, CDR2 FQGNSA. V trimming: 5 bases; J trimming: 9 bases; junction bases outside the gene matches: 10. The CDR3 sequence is CASSATFPGGQYF. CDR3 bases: TGTGCCAGCAGCGCGACCTTCCCGGGGGGGCAGTACTTC. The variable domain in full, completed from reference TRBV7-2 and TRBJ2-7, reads GAGVSQSPSNKVTEKGKDVELRCDPISGHTALYWYRQSLGQGLEFLIYFQGNSAPDKSGLPSDRFSAERTGGSVSTLTIQRTQQEDSAVYLCASSATFPGGQYFGPGTRLTVT.

The CDR3 protein is CASSSRQKYPQETQYF. In DNA form, the CDR3 reads TGTGCCAGCAGTTCAAGACAGAAATACCCCCAAGAGACCCAGTACTTC. The gene calls are TRBV28 and TRBJ2-5, with a weak D call TRBD1 (5 bases). CDR1 and CDR2 from the germline V gene are MDHEN and SYDVKM. The CDR3 is made up of 16 amino acids. Trimming took 4 bases from V and 1 from J, leaving 16 bases between them.

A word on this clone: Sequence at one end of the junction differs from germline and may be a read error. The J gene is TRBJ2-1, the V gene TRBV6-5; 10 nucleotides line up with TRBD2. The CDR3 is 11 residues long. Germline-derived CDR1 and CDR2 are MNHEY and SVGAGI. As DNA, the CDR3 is TGTGCCAGCAGTTCGGGACTAGCGAGGATCTTC. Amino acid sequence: CASSSGLARIF.

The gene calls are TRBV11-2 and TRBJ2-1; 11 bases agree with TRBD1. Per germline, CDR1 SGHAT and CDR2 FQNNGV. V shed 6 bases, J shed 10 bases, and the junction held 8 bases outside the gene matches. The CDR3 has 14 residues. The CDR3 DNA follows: TGTGCCAGCAGTTACGGACAGGGGGCTAGCGAGCAGTTCTTC. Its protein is CASSYGQGASEQFF.

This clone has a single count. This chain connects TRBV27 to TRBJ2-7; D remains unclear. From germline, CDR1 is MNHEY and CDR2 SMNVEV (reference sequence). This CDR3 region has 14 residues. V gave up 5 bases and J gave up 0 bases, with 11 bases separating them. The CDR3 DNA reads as TGTGCCAGCAGTCCCCGGTGGAGCTCCTACGAGCAGTACTTC. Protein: CASSPRWSSYEQYF.

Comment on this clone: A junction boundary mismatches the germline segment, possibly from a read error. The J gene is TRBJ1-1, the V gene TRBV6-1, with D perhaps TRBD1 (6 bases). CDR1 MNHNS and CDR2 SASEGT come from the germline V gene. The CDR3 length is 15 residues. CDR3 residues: CASSEVGTYNTEAFF. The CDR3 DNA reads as TGTGCCAGCAGCGAAGTCGGGACATACAACACTGAAGCTTTCTTT.

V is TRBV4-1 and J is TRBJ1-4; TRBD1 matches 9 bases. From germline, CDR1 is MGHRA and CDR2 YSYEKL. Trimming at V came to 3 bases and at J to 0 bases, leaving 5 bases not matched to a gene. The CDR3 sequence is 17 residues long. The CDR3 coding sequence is TGCGCCAGCAGCCATACAGGGGGCCTGGCAACTAATGAAAAACTGTTTTTT. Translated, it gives CASSHTGGLATNEKLFF.

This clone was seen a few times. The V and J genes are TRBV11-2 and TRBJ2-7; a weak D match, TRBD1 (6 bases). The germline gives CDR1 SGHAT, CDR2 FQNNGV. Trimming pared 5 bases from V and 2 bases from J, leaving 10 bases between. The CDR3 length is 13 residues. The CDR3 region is CASSQGQAYEQYF. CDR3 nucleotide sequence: TGTGCCAGCAGCCAGGGACAAGCCTACGAGCAGTACTTC.

The chain's CDR3 is CATQGVGYEQYF. In DNA form, the CDR3 reads TGTGCTACACAGGGGGTCGGTTACGAGCAGTACTTC. The V gene is TRBV12-5, the J gene TRBJ2-7; 8 bases are a match to TRBD1. This CDR3 contains 12 residues. V shed 10 bases and J 4 bases; nucleotides not matched to a gene: 6. CDR1 and CDR2 from the germline V gene are LGHNT and FRNRAP.

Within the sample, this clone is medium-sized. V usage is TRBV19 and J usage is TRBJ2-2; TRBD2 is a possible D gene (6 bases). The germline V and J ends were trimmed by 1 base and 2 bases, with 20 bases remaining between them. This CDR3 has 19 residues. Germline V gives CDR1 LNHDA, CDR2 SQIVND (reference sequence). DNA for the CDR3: TGTGCCAGTAGTATAGGTGTAGGCGGGATCGAAGGCAACACCGGGGAGCTGTTTTTT. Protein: CASSIGVGGIEGNTGELFF.

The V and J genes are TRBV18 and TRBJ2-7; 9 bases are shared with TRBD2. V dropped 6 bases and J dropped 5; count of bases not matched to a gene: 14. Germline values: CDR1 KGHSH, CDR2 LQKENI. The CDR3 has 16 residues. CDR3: CASSPYSGSLADEQYF. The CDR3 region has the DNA TGTGCCAGCTCTCCCTATAGCGGGAGTTTAGCGGACGAGCAGTACTTC.

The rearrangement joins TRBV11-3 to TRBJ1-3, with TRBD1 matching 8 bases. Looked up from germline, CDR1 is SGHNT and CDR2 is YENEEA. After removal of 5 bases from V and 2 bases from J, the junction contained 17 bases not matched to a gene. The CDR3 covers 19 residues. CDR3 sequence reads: CASSRVFSGTGETGNTIYF. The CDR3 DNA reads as TGTGCCAGCAGCCGGGTATTCTCCGGGACAGGCGAAACTGGAAACACCATATATTTT.

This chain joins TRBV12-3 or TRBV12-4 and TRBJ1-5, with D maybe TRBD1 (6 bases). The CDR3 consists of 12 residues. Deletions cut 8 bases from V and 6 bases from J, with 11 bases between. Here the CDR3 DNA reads TGTGCCAGCGTTCAAGGGGGTCAGCCCCAGCATTTT. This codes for CASVQGGQPQHF.

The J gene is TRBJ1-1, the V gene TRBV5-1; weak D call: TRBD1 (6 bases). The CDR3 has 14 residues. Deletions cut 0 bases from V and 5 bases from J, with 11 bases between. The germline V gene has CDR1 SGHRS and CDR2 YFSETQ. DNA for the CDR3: TGCGCCAGCAGCTTGGAGGGGAGGGGGACTGAAGCTTTCTTT. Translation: CASSLEGRGTEAFF. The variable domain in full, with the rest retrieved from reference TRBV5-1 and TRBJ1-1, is KAGVTQTPRYLIKTRGQQVTLSCSPISGHRSVSWYQQTPGQGLQFLFEYFSETQRNKGNFPGRFSGRQFSNSRSEMNVSTLELGDSALYLCASSLEGRGTEAFFGQGTRLTVV.

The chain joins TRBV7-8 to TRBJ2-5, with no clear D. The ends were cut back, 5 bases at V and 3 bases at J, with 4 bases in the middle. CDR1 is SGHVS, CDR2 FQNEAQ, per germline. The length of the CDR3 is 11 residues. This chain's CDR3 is CASSPKETQYF. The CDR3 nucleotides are TGTGCCAGCAGCCCCAAAGAGACCCAGTACTTC.

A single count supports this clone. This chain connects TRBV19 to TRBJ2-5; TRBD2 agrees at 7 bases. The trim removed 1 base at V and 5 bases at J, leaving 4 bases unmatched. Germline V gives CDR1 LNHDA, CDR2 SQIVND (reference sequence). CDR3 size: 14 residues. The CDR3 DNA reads TGTGCCAGTAGTATAGCGGGAGGTAGGGAGACCCAGTACTTC. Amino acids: CASSIAGGRETQYF.

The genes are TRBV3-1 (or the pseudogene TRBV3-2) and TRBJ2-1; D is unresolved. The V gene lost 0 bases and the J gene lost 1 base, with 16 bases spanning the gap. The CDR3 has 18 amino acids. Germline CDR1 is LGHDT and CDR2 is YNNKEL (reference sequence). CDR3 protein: CASSQDWRPEASYNEQFF. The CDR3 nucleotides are TGTGCCAGCAGCCAAGATTGGCGACCCGAGGCATCCTACAATGAGCAGTTCTTC.

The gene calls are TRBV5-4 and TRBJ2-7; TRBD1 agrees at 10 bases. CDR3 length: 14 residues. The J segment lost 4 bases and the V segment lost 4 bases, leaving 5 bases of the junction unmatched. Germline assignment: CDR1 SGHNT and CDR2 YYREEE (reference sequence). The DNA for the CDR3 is TGTGCCAGCAGCCCGACAGGGGGCCAATACGAGCAGTACTTC. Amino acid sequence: CASSPTGGQYEQYF.

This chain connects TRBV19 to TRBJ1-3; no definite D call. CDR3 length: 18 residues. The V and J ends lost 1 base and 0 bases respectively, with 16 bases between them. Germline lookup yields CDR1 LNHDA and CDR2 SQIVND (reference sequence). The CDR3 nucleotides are TGTGCCAGTAGTATAGCGGTGGCAGGCCTCGACTCTGGAAACACCATATATTTT. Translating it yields CASSIAVAGLDSGNTIYF.

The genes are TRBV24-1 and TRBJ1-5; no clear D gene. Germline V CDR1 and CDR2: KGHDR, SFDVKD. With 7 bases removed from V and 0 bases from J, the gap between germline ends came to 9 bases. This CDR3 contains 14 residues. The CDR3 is CATSPTDSNQPQHF. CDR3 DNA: TGTGCCACCAGCCCCACAGATAGCAATCAGCCCCAGCATTTT.

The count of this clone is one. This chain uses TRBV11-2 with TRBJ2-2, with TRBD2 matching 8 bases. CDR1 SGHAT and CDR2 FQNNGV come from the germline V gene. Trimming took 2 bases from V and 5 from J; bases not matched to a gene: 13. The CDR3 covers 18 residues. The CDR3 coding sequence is TGTGCCAGCAGCTTACATCCCTCGGGGGGGCCTTTAACCGGGGAGCTGTTTTTT. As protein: CASSLHPSGGPLTGELFF.

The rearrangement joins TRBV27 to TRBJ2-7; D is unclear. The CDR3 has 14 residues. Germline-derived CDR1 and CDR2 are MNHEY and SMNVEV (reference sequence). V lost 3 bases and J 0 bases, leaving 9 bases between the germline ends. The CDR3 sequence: CASSFGSLSYEQYF. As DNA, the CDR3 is TGTGCCAGCAGTTTCGGGTCCCTCTCCTACGAGCAGTACTTC.

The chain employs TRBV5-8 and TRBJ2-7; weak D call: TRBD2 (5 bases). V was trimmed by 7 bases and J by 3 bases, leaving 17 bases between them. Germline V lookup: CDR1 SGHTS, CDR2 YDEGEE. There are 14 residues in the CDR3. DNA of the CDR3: TGTGCCAGCGGAGGATACCAGCCCTACTACGAGCAGTACTTC. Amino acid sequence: CASGGYQPYYEQYF.

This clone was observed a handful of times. The CDR3 here is CATSSRGGSSGNTIYF. The CDR3 bases are TGTGCCACCAGCAGTCGGGGGGGGTCCTCTGGAAACACCATATATTTT. The chain couples TRBV15 to TRBJ1-3; the D gene is possibly TRBD1 (5 bases). The CDR3 spans 16 residues. Germline CDR1 LNHNV, CDR2 YYDKDF (reference sequence). V gave up 3 bases and J gave up 0 bases, with 12 bases separating them.

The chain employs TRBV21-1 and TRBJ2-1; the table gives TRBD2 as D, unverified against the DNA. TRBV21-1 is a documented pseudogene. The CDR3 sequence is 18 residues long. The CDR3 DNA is TGTGCCAGCAGCAAAGCGCGGCTAGCGGGGAGAAAGGACAATGAGCAGTTCTTC. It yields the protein CASSKARLAGRKDNEQFF.